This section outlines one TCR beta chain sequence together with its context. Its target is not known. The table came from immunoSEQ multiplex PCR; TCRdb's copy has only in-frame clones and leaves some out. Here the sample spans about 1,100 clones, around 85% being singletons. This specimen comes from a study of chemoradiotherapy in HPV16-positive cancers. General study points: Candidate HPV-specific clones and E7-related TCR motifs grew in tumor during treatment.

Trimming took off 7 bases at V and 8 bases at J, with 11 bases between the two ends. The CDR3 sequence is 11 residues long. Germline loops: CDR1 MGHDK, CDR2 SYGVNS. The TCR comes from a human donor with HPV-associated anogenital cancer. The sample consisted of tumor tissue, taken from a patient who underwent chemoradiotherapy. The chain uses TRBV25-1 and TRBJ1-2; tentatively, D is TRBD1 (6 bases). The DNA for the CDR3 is TGTGCCAGCAATGAGGGGGTAGGCTACACCTTC. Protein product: CASNEGVGYTF.